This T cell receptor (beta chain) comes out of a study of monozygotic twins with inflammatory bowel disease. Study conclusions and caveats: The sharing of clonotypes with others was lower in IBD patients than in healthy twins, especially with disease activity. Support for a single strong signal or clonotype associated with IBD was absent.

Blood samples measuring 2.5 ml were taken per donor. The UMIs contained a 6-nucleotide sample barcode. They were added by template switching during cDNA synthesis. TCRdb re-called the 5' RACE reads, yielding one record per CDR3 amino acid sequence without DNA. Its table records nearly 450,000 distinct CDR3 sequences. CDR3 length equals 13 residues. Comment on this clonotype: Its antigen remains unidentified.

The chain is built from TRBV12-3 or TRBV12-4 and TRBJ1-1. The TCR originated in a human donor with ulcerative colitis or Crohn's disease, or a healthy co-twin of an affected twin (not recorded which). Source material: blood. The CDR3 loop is CASSWFTDTEAFF.